These T cell receptor beta chains were read from a single sample in a study of glioma-infiltrating T cells. TCRdb used MiXCR to reprocess the multiplex PCR reads, holding one entry per CDR3 protein. The table has about 93,000 distinct CDR3 sequences, roughly 39% seen once; the top ten hold 35% to 40%. Sequenced sample: glioma tissue, nonneoplastic brain tissue, or PBMCs (not recorded which). All receptors derive from a human donor with low-grade glioma or glioblastoma, undergoing nonglioma brain surgery, or in good health (not recorded which). The CDR3 runs from the conserved cysteine through the conserved F or W. The D gene is left open where the match is weak. Clone size appears in some rows only: once, few, many, or a class for an expanded clone.

J gene,D gene,V gene,clone size,CDR3 length,CDR3 DNA,CDR3 protein
TRBJ2-7,.,TRBV24-1,many,14,TGTGCCACCAGTGCCCATTCTAGCCCCGACGAGCAGTACTTC,CATSAHSSPDEQYF
TRBJ2-3,.,TRBV6-1,.,13,TGTGCCAGCGCTCAACTAAGGGTCGGAACGCAGTATTTT,CASAQLRVGTQYF
TRBJ1-1,.,TRBV20-1,many,14,TGCAGTGCTAGAGAGGCGGACCGGCAAACTGAAGCTTTCTTT,CSAREADRQTEAFF
TRBJ1-6,TRBD1,TRBV4-1,.,17,TGCACCAGCGGCCAGGATGGGCCTCGACAGGGGTACTCACCCCTCCACTTT,CTSGQDGPRQGYSPLHF
TRBJ2-1,.,TRBV18,many,12,TGTGCCAGCTCTCAAGGAGTCAATGAGCAGTTCTTC,CASSQGVNEQFF
TRBJ2-6,.,TRBV28,.,14,TGTGCCAGCTACCCACTCTACGGGGCCAACGTCCTGACTTTC,CASYPLYGANVLTF
TRBJ1-5,.,TRBV20-1,.,14,TGCAGTGCTAGACCATCCGAACAAAATCAGACCAAGCATTTT,CSARPSEQNQTKHF
TRBJ2-7,TRBD2,TRBV18,many,15,TGTGCCAGCTCACCACCCGTGGGAGGGCCGGGCGAGCAGTACTTC,CASSPPVGGPGEQYF
TRBJ2-2,.,TRBV6-1,many,14,TGTGCCAGCAGTGAGTCGGGGAGTGGCAGGGAGCTGTTTTTT,CASSESGSGRELFF
TRBJ1-2,.,TRBV7-2,.,16,TGTGCCAGCAGGCCACCCGTGGCGGGGACGAACTATGGCTACACCTTC,CASRPPVAGTNYGYTF
TRBJ2-1,TRBD2,TRBV4-1,many,19,TGCGCCAGCACCCGTGAGGTAGCGGGGGGCCTTAGCTCCTACAATGAGCAGTTCTTC,CASTREVAGGLSSYNEQFF
TRBJ2-7,.,TRBV2,many,13,TGTGCCAGCGAGGGGGGTGTTTCCTACGAGCAGTACTTC,CASEGGVSYEQYF